The clone carrying this T cell receptor (beta chain) was picked up a small number of times. Its specificity is unknown. This sample was taken from a study of response to subunit inactivated influenza vaccine. Overall study findings and caveats: Authors suggested few new T cells are recruited by each seasonal influenza vaccination.

The V gene lost 3 bases and the J gene lost 0 bases, with 10 bases spanning the gap. CDR3 length: 14 residues. From germline, CDR1 is DFQATT and CDR2 SNEGSKA (reference sequence). TCRdb passed the RT-PCR reads through MiXCR, listing each CDR3 protein once. The data hold some 850,000 distinct CDR3 sequences, with roughly 20% observed a single time. The chain carries TRBV20-1 and TRBJ2-3; D call uncertain. The sequence was obtained from a man in his fifties who received an inactivated influenza vaccine. The sample consisted of PBMCs from blood, taken 4 to 6 days after vaccination. The chain's CDR3 is CSARDPGSTDTQYF. As DNA, the CDR3 is TGCAGTGCTAGGGATCCCGGGAGCACAGATACGCAGTATTTT.